Listed here are 15 T cell receptor beta chains from one sample, sequenced in a study of technical replicates of blood from several donors. Sequencing was performed with immunoSEQ multiplex PCR; in TCRdb, only in-frame clones are kept and a portion is missing. Of tens of thousands of clones in the sample, 90% were seen once. Sample: PBMCs. These TCRs come from a human donor in good health. Some clones in this sample may be carry-over from other donors' samples.

This chain connects TRBV4-3 to TRBJ2-3; 12 positions match TRBD2. The V gene end was trimmed by 0 bases and the J gene end by 2 bases; junction bases not matched to a gene: 6. The CDR3 contains 18 residues. Germline assignment: CDR1 LGHNA and CDR2 YSLEER. The CDR3 is CASSQDLLAGGITDTQYF. The CDR3 bases are TGCGCCAGCAGCCAAGATCTACTAGCGGGGGGCATCACAGATACGCAGTATTTT.

The V and J genes are TRBV19 and TRBJ1-1; a weak D match, TRBD1 (6 bases). V shed 11 bases and J shed 1 base, with 20 bases lying between them. Germline assignment: CDR1 LNHDA and CDR2 SQIVND (reference sequence). The CDR3 runs 15 residues. The CDR3 is CAVGTRTARNTEAFF. The CDR3 DNA is TGTGCCGTAGGAACCAGGACAGCTCGGAACACTGAAGCTTTCTTT.

The chain links TRBV11-1 to TRBJ1-4; 7 bases agree with TRBD1. The germline V gene encodes CDR1 SGHAT and CDR2 FQDESV (reference sequence). V was pared by 3 bases and J by 3 bases, with 4 bases of the junction left unmatched. The CDR3 is made up of 15 amino acids. The CDR3 DNA is TGTGCCAGCAGCTTCTCCGGGACAGCTAATGAAAAACTGTTTTTT. Translated: CASSFSGTANEKLFF.

The chain links TRBV12-5 to TRBJ2-4, with TRBD1 identical over 7 bases. The length of the CDR3 is 19 residues. V shed 0 bases and J 1 base; nucleotides not matched to a gene: 12. Germline V gives CDR1 LGHNT, CDR2 FRNRAP. The CDR3 DNA is TGTGCTAGTGGTTTGGTTATAGAAAGGGGGCGCAGGGCCAAAAACATTCAGTACTTC. Protein product: CASGLVIERGRRAKNIQYF.

The rearrangement joins TRBV29-1 to TRBJ2-1, with 11 bases lining up with TRBD2. CDR1 and CDR2 from the germline V gene are SQVTM and ANQGSEA. With V trimmed by 3 bases and J by 5 bases, 6 bases remained unmatched. CDR3 length: 15 amino acids. For the CDR3, the DNA is TGCAGCGTTGAGAGACTAGCGGGACTAGACAATGAGCAGTTCTTC. It specifies CSVERLAGLDNEQFF.

The V call is TRBV29-1, the J call TRBJ2-3; no clear D. From germline, CDR1 is SQVTM and CDR2 ANQGSEA. This CDR3 spans 12 amino acids. Trimming removed 0 bases at V and 5 bases at J, with 6 bases between. DNA of the CDR3: TGCAGCGTTGAAGACGAGGTAGATACGCAGTATTTT. Its protein is CSVEDEVDTQYF.

The chain is built from TRBV7-7 and TRBJ2-5; D is possibly TRBD2 (5 bases). Trimming stripped 2 bases from V and 5 bases from J, with 18 bases between. The CDR3 is 16 residues long. CDR1 is SSHAT and CDR2 is FNYEAQ in the germline V gene (reference sequence). This CDR3 reads CASSLYGFGVQETQYF. The CDR3 DNA sequence: TGTGCCAGCAGCTTATACGGTTTCGGGGTCCAGGAGACCCAGTACTTC.

The V gene is TRBV4-3, the J gene TRBJ1-6; D is possibly TRBD1 (5 bases). V dropped 3 bases and J dropped 14 bases, with 23 bases sitting between them. CDR1 LGHNA and CDR2 YSLEER come from the germline V gene. The CDR3 runs to 16 residues. CDR3 amino acids: CASSQVRQTPIQALHF. In nucleotides, the CDR3 is TGCGCCAGCAGCCAGGTTAGACAGACTCCAATTCAGGCCCTCCACTTT.

This sequence joins TRBV27 and TRBJ1-2; weak D call: TRBD1 (6 bases). The CDR3 length is 18 residues. The V gene lost 2 bases and the J gene lost 4 bases, with 23 bases spanning the gap. Germline V gives CDR1 MNHEY, CDR2 SMNVEV (reference sequence). DNA for the CDR3: TGTGCCAGCAGTTTAGAAGGGCAGGGGAGAAAACCCCTCTATGGCTACACCTTC. Amino acids: CASSLEGQGRKPLYGYTF.

This clone turned up a few times. V usage is TRBV5-1 and J usage is TRBJ2-4; TRBD2 aligns across 8 bases. The ends lost 4 bases at V and 7 bases at J; junction bases unmatched: 7. There are 14 residues in the CDR3. Germline CDR1 SGHRS, CDR2 YFSETQ. The CDR3 nucleotides are TGCGCCAGCAGCGTGACTAGCGTTCCTAACATTCAGTACTTC. The encoded protein is CASSVTSVPNIQYF.

This clone was observed a single time. V is TRBV2 and J is TRBJ2-7, with 7 nucleotides matching TRBD1. The CDR3 has 13 amino acids. With 3 bases clipped from V and 6 bases from J, the junction kept 5 bases outside the gene matches. Germline V lookup: CDR1 SNHLY, CDR2 FYNNEI. In DNA form, the CDR3 reads TGTGCCAGCAGTGACCCCGACAGGGCCGAGCAGTACTTC. Translation: CASSDPDRAEQYF. Full variable domain (outside the CDR3, taken from reference TRBV2 and TRBJ2-7): EPEVTQTPSHQVTQMGQEVILRCVPISNHLYFYWYRQILGQKVEFLVSFYNNEISEKSEIFDDQFSVERPDGSNFTLKIRSTKLEDSAMYFCASSDPDRAEQYFGPGTRLTVT.

J is TRBJ2-7 and V is TRBV5-6; 7 bases match TRBD1. The V segment lost 0 bases and the J segment 3 bases; nucleotides outside the gene matches: 9. Germline V gene lookup returns CDR1 SGHDT and CDR2 YYEEEE. The CDR3 runs to 16 residues. The DNA of the CDR3 is TGTGCCAGCAGCTTGGGGGATCGGAACAGGGGCTACGAGCAGTACTTC. The encoded protein is CASSLGDRNRGYEQYF.

CDR3 loop: CASSVTWTSGYNEQFF. CDR3 in DNA: TGTGCCAGCAGCGTCACATGGACTAGCGGGTACAATGAGCAGTTCTTC. The J gene is TRBJ2-1, the V gene TRBV9; 11 bases line up with TRBD2. The CDR3 contains 16 residues. V was pared by 2 bases and J by 4 bases, with 5 bases of the junction left unmatched. The germline CDR1 and CDR2 sequences are SGDLS and YYNGEE.

The sample holds one count of this clone. J is TRBJ2-7 and V is TRBV6-1; D is unclear. V gave up 2 bases and J gave up 2 bases, with 4 bases separating them. This CDR3 spans 12 amino acids. Germline loops: CDR1 MNHNS, CDR2 SASEGT. This CDR3 reads CASSEPAYEQYF. As DNA, the CDR3 is TGTGCCAGCAGTGAACCCGCCTACGAGCAGTACTTC.

The V and J genes are TRBV19 and TRBJ2-7; perhaps TRBD2 as D (6 bases). Germline CDR1 is LNHDA and CDR2 is SQIVND (reference sequence). The V gene lost 3 bases and the J gene lost 0 bases, with 12 bases spanning the gap. This CDR3 spans 15 amino acids. CDR3 region: CASSILPGSSYEQYF. CDR3 nucleotides: TGTGCCAGTAGTATCCTCCCCGGGAGCTCCTACGAGCAGTACTTC.